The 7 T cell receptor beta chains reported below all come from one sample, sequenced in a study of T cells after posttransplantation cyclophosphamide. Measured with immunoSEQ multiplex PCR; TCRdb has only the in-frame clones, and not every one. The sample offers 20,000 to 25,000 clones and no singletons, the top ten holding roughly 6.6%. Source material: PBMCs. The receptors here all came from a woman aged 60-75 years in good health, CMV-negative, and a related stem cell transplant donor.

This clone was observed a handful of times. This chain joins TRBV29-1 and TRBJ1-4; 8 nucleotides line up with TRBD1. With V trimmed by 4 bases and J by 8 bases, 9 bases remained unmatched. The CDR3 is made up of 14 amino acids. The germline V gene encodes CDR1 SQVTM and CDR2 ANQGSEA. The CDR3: CSVVTQGDWEKLFF. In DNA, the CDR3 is TGCAGCGTTGTCACACAGGGGGATTGGGAAAAACTGTTTTTT.

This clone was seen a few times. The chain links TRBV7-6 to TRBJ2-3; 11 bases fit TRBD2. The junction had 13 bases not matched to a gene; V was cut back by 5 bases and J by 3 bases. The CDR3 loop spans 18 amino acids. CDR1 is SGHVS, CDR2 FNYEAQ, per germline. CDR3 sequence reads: CASSHLVSGTSGTDTQYF. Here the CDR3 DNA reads TGTGCCAGCAGCCACCTGGTCTCCGGGACTAGCGGAACAGATACGCAGTATTTT.

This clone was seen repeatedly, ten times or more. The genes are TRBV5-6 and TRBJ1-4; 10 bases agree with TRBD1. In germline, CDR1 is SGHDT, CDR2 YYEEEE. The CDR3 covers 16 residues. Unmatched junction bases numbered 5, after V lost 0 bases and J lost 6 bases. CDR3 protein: CASSLAGQGVDEKLFF. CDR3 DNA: TGTGCCAGCAGCTTGGCCGGACAGGGGGTAGATGAAAAACTGTTTTTT.

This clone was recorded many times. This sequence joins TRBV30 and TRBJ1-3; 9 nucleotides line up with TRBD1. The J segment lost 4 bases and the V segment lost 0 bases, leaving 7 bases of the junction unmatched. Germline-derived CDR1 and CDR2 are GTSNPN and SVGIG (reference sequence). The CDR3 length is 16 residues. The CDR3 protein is CAWSVKDRGTGNTIYF. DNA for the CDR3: TGTGCCTGGAGTGTAAAGGACAGGGGAACAGGAAACACCATATATTTT.

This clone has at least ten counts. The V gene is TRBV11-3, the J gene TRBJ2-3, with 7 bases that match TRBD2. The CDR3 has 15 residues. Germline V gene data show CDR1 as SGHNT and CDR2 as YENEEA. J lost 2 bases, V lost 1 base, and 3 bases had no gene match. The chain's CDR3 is CASSLGGRVTDTQYF. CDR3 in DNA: TGTGCCAGCAGCTTAGGAGGGAGGGTCACAGATACGCAGTATTTT.

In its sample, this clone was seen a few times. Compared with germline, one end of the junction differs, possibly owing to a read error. The CDR3, as DNA: TGTGCCACCAGTGGTTTGGACAGGGAGACTGAAGCTTTCTTT. This sequence encodes CATSGLDRETEAFF. This chain connects TRBV10-3 to TRBJ1-1, with 8 bases aligning to TRBD1. In germline, CDR1 is ENHRY, CDR2 SYGVKD. The length of the CDR3 is 14 residues.

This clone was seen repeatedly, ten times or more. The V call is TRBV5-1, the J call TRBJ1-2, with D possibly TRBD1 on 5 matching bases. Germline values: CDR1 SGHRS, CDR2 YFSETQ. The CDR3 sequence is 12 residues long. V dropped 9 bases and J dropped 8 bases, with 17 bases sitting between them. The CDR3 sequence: CATPGGDGGYTF. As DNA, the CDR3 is TGCGCCACCCCTGGCGGGGACGGAGGCTACACCTTC.